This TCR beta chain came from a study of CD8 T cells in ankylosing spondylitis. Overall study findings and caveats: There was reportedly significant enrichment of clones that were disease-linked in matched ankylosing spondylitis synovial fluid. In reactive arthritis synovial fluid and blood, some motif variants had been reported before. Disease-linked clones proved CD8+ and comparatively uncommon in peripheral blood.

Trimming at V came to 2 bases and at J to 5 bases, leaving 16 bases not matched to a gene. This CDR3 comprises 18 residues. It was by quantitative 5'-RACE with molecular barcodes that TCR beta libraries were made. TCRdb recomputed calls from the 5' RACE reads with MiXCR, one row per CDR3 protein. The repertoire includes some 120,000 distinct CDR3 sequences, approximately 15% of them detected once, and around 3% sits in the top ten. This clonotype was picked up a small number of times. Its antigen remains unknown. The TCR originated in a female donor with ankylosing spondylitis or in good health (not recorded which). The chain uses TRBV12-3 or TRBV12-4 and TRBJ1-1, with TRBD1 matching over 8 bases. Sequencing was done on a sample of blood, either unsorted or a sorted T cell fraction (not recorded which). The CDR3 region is CASSLWGWGTGGRTEAFF. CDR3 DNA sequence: TGTGCCAGCAGTTTATGGGGGTGGGGGACAGGCGGCCGGACTGAAGCTTTCTTT.